A single sample gave rise to the 26 T cell receptor beta chains below, sequenced in a study of shared clonotypes between healthy human individuals. Repertoires were generated with immunoSEQ multiplex PCR, while TCRdb's copy carries only in-frame clones and drops some. Of roughly 2,500,000 clones listed, roughly 93% were seen once; the top ten hold 0.36%. The sample was naive CD4+ T cells from PBMCs. Indicated subset: CD45RA+ positively selected. These TCRs come from a young man in good health. Some clones in this sample may be carry-over from other donors' samples.

The V and J genes are TRBV9 and TRBJ1-4; D uncertain. Germline lookup yields CDR1 SGDLS and CDR2 YYNGEE. Trimming shortened V by 0 bases and J by 0 bases, and 15 bases separated the two germline ends. The CDR3 covers 18 residues. This CDR3 reads CASSVDGRSGTTNEKLFF. For the CDR3, the DNA is TGTGCCAGCAGCGTAGATGGGAGGTCCGGGACAACTAATGAAAAACTGTTTTTT.

The genes are TRBV28 and TRBJ2-5; 9 nucleotides align to TRBD2. Near its end, the DNA agrees better with TRBJ2-7, so the J call may be wrong. The CDR3 has 14 residues. Germline CDR1 MDHEN, CDR2 SYDVKM. The CDR3 here is CASREAGGGSEQYF. As DNA, the CDR3 is TGTGCCAGCAGGGAAGCGGGAGGAGGTAGCGAGCAGTACTTC.

The chain carries TRBV5-6 and TRBJ2-3; TRBD2 matches at 9 bases. V shed 4 bases, J shed 4 bases, and the junction held 10 bases outside the gene matches. Germline CDR1 and CDR2: SGHDT and YYEEEE. The CDR3 loop spans 16 amino acids. The DNA of the CDR3 is TGTGCCAGCAGCGTCATTGCGGGAGGGCCCGCAGATACGCAGTATTTT. It is translated as CASSVIAGGPADTQYF.

This chain uses TRBV28 with TRBJ1-2; D might be TRBD1 (6 bases). V was cut by 3 bases and J by 1 base, with 15 bases left in between. The CDR3 is made up of 16 amino acids. Germline V CDR1 and CDR2: MDHEN, SYDVKM. The CDR3 loop reads CASSLGDTRVNYGYTF. The CDR3 DNA reads TGTGCCAGCAGTTTGGGGGACACCAGAGTTAACTATGGCTACACCTTC.

The chain has TRBV7-2 and TRBJ2-7; 11 positions agree with TRBD2. CDR1 is SGHTA and CDR2 is FQGNSA in the germline V gene. This CDR3 spans 14 amino acids. With V trimmed by 5 bases and J by 3 bases, 3 bases remained unmatched. The CDR3 spells CASSPGTSGYEQYF. In DNA form, the CDR3 reads TGTGCCAGCAGCCCCGGGACTAGCGGCTACGAGCAGTACTTC.

V and J are TRBV27 and TRBJ1-2, with a tentative D call TRBD1 (6 bases). This CDR3 has 15 amino acids. Trimming took 5 bases from V and 5 from J, leaving 18 bases between them. From germline, CDR1 is MNHEY and CDR2 SMNVEV (reference sequence). DNA of the CDR3: TGTGCCAGCAGTCCCAGGGCGGGGGGCGCTTATGGCTACACCTTC. It yields the protein CASSPRAGGAYGYTF.

The chain couples TRBV7-2 to TRBJ2-5, with D possibly being TRBD2 (7 bases). The CDR3 is 15 residues long. V gave up 5 bases and J gave up 5 bases, with 18 bases separating them. Germline CDR1 and CDR2: SGHTA and FQGNSA. The CDR3 protein is CASSPSRGGTETQYF. CDR3 nucleotide sequence: TGTGCCAGCAGCCCTTCGAGGGGGGGTACGGAGACCCAGTACTTC. Drawing the rest from reference TRBV7-2 and TRBJ2-5, the complete variable domain is GAGVSQSPSNKVTEKGKDVELRCDPISGHTALYWYRQSLGQGLEFLIYFQGNSAPDKSGLPSDRFSAERTGGSVSTLTIQRTQQEDSAVYLCASSPSRGGTETQYFGPGTRLLVL.

The rearrangement links TRBV5-1 to TRBJ2-7; 10 positions agree with TRBD2. Germline trimming cut 2 bases from V and 0 bases from J; bases unmatched to any gene: 2. CDR1 and CDR2 from the germline V gene are SGHRS and YFSETQ. CDR3 length: 15 amino acids. The CDR3 DNA follows: TGCGCCAGCAGCTTTCTAGCGGGGGACTCCTACGAGCAGTACTTC. This encodes CASSFLAGDSYEQYF.

The chain couples TRBV29-1 to TRBJ2-1; no reliable D call. Germline CDR1 is SQVTM and CDR2 is ANQGSEA. The CDR3 spans 11 residues. The CDR3 reads CRVLVFEEQFF. CDR3 DNA: TGCAGAGTGCTAGTCTTTGAGGAGCAGTTCTTC.

The rearrangement joins TRBV4-1 to TRBJ2-2; D gene ambiguous. In germline, CDR1 is MGHRA, CDR2 YSYEKL. There are 14 residues in the CDR3. Trimming shortened V by 3 bases and J by 5 bases, and 10 bases separated the two germline ends. The CDR3 DNA is TGCGCCAGCAGCCACGGGCTTGGGACCGGGGAGCTGTTTTTT. It yields the protein CASSHGLGTGELFF.

The V gene is TRBV5-3, the J gene TRBJ2-1; a possible D gene is TRBD2 (6 bases). TRBV5-3 is marked as an open reading frame, function uncertain. Deletions cut 4 bases from V and 3 bases from J, with 20 bases between. This CDR3 comprises 17 residues. Here the CDR3 reads CARSPTPASEYYNEQFF. CDR3 nucleotide sequence: TGTGCCAGAAGCCCTACCCCCGCTAGCGAATACTACAATGAGCAGTTCTTC.

This rearrangement joins TRBV7-9 to TRBJ2-1, with TRBD2 matching over 14 bases. CDR3 length equals 14 residues. V shed 4 bases and J 8 bases; nucleotides not matched to a gene: 1. In germline, CDR1 is SEHNR, CDR2 FQNEAQ (reference sequence). The CDR3 sequence is CASSWGLAGDEQFF. The CDR3 DNA sequence: TGTGCCAGCAGCTGGGGACTAGCGGGAGATGAGCAGTTCTTC. The full variable domain, in which reference TRBV7-9 and TRBJ2-1 provide the parts outside the CDR3, is DTGVSQNPRHKITKRGQNVTFRCDPISEHNRLYWYRQTLGQGPEFLTYFQNEAQLEKSRLLSDRFSAERPKGSFSTLEIQRTEQGDSAMYLCASSWGLAGDEQFFGPGTRLTVL.

The rearrangement links TRBV29-1 to TRBJ2-2; the D call may be TRBD1 or TRBD2 (6 bases each). V lost 6 bases, J lost 0 bases, and 11 bases lay in between. This CDR3 is built from 14 residues. Germline V gives CDR1 SQVTM, CDR2 ANQGSEA. CDR3 sequence reads: CSVRGVANTGELFF. CDR3 nucleotides: TGCAGCGTAAGGGGGGTCGCGAACACCGGGGAGCTGTTTTTT.

The chain has TRBV15 and TRBJ1-3, with no clear D. Germline values: CDR1 LNHNV, CDR2 YYDKDF (reference sequence). Trimming pared 1 base from V and 0 bases from J, leaving 10 bases between. The CDR3 length is 16 residues. This CDR3 is CATSRASVSSGNTIYF. CDR3 nucleotide sequence: TGTGCCACCAGCAGAGCGTCAGTGAGCTCTGGAAACACCATATATTTT.

This clone is a singleton in its sample. V is TRBV6-5 and J is TRBJ1-5, with 9 nucleotides matching TRBD1. Trimming took 6 bases from V and 0 from J; bases not matched to a gene: 3. This CDR3 has 15 residues. CDR1 MNHEY and CDR2 SVGAGI come from the germline V gene. The DNA of the CDR3 is TGTGCCAGCAGACAGGGGGCGGATAGCAATCAGCCCCAGCATTTT. Its protein is CASRQGADSNQPQHF.

The CDR3 nucleotides are TGTGCCAGTAGTAAGTCGGCTAACTATGGCTACACCTTC. It is translated as CASSKSANYGYTF. J is TRBJ1-2 and V is TRBV19; D ambiguous. Trimming took 4 bases from V and 0 from J, leaving 6 bases between them. Germline V CDR1 and CDR2: LNHDA, SQIVND (reference sequence). The CDR3 has 13 amino acids.

V usage is TRBV11-1 and J usage is TRBJ2-7; the D gene could be TRBD1 or TRBD2 (5 bases each). Germline CDR1 SGHAT, CDR2 FQDESV (reference sequence). The CDR3 has 14 residues. V shed 1 base and J shed 3 bases, with 10 bases lying between them. The CDR3 nucleotides read TGTGCCAGCAGCTTAGTGGCAGGGAGCTACGAGCAGTACTTC. This sequence encodes CASSLVAGSYEQYF.

The chain combines TRBV9 with TRBJ2-1; possible D gene TRBD1, 6 bases. V gave up 0 bases and J gave up 9 bases, with 19 bases separating them. Germline CDR1 and CDR2: SGDLS and YYNGEE. This CDR3 comprises 16 residues. The CDR3 loop reads CASSVDVIRGSFEQFF. DNA for the CDR3: TGTGCCAGCAGCGTAGACGTTATCAGGGGAAGTTTTGAGCAGTTCTTC.

Details on this clone: Other nucleotide sequences from this sample produce the same CDR3. This chain uses TRBV4-2 with TRBJ1-6, with no clear D. The germline gives CDR1 LGHNA, CDR2 YNFKEQ. This CDR3 region has 12 residues. Trimming left V 4 bases short and J 7 bases short, with 5 bases between. The CDR3 DNA is TGTGCCAGCAGCCCCTTAAATTCACCCCTCCACTTT. It is translated as CASSPLNSPLHF.

The chain has TRBV5-1 and TRBJ2-3; 13 bases agree with TRBD2. The CDR3 covers 17 residues. Trimming at V came to 1 base and at J to 4 bases, leaving 6 bases not matched to a gene. The V gene's germline CDR1 is SGHRS and CDR2 YFSETQ. DNA of the CDR3: TGCGCCAGCAGCTTGTTAGGACTAGCGGGAGAAGCAGATACGCAGTATTTT. This codes for CASSLLGLAGEADTQYF. Full variable domain (remainder filled in from reference TRBV5-1 and TRBJ2-3): KAGVTQTPRYLIKTRGQQVTLSCSPISGHRSVSWYQQTPGQGLQFLFEYFSETQRNKGNFPGRFSGRQFSNSRSEMNVSTLELGDSALYLCASSLLGLAGEADTQYFGPGTRLTVL.

The chain couples TRBV27 to TRBJ2-1; D gene uncertain. This CDR3 is built from 16 residues. CDR1 is MNHEY, CDR2 SMNVEV, per germline (reference sequence). Trimming pared 1 base from V and 2 bases from J, leaving 12 bases between. CDR3 protein: CASSLWVAGTYNEQFF. CDR3 bases: TGTGCCAGCAGTTTATGGGTAGCCGGAACCTACAATGAGCAGTTCTTC.

V usage is TRBV5-6 and J usage is TRBJ2-5, with 7 nucleotides matching TRBD1. The CDR3 is 17 amino acids. CDR1 is SGHDT and CDR2 is YYEEEE in the germline V gene. V shed 2 bases, J shed 5 bases, and the junction held 15 bases outside the gene matches. The CDR3, as DNA: TGTGCCAGCAGCTTCCTGAAACGGGGACAGCTTGGGGAGACCCAGTACTTC. Translation: CASSFLKRGQLGETQYF. The whole variable domain, remainder taken from reference TRBV5-6 and TRBJ2-5, is DAGVTQSPTHLIKTRGQQVTLRCSPKSGHDTVSWYQQALGQGPQFIFQYYEEEERQRGNFPDRFSGHQFPNYSSELNVNALLLGDSALYLCASSFLKRGQLGETQYFGPGTRLLVL.

Notes on this clone: The junction differs from germline at one of its ends, possibly a read error. The rearrangement uses TRBV7-9 and TRBJ2-7, with D possibly TRBD1 on 6 matching bases. The germline V gene has CDR1 SEHNR and CDR2 FQNEAQ (reference sequence). The CDR3 length is 12 residues. This CDR3 is CASSPRQDPAKF. The DNA of the CDR3 is TGTGCCAGCAGCCCAAGACAGGACCCCGCTAAGTTC.

Details on this clone: Other DNA sequences in this specimen translate into the identical CDR3. The J gene is TRBJ2-6, the V gene TRBV4-3; D not resolved. The germline V and J ends were trimmed by 0 bases and 1 base, with 7 bases remaining between them. This CDR3 is built from 16 residues. Germline V gene data show CDR1 as LGHNA and CDR2 as YSLEER. CDR3 region: CASSQEVGSGANVLTF. DNA of the CDR3: TGCGCCAGCAGCCAAGAGGTGGGGTCTGGGGCCAACGTCCTGACTTTC.

The chain links TRBV5-1 to TRBJ1-1; maybe TRBD1 (6 bases). Trimming left V 4 bases short and J 6 bases short, with 19 bases between. CDR3 length: 15 residues. From germline, CDR1 is SGHRS and CDR2 YFSETQ. CDR3 loop: CASSVQAGAGAEAFF. CDR3 in DNA: TGCGCCAGCAGCGTCCAAGCAGGGGCAGGAGCTGAAGCTTTCTTT.

Concerning this clone itself: In the same sample, other DNA sequences code for this CDR3. The V call is TRBV28, the J call TRBJ2-7, with a tentative D call TRBD2 (6 bases). The CDR3 has 12 amino acids. Germline lookup yields CDR1 MDHEN and CDR2 SYDVKM. V dropped 7 bases and J dropped 3 bases, with 10 bases sitting between them. The CDR3 coding sequence is TGTGCCAGCACCCGGAGGGGCTACGAGCAGTACTTC. This translates into CASTRRGYEQYF.